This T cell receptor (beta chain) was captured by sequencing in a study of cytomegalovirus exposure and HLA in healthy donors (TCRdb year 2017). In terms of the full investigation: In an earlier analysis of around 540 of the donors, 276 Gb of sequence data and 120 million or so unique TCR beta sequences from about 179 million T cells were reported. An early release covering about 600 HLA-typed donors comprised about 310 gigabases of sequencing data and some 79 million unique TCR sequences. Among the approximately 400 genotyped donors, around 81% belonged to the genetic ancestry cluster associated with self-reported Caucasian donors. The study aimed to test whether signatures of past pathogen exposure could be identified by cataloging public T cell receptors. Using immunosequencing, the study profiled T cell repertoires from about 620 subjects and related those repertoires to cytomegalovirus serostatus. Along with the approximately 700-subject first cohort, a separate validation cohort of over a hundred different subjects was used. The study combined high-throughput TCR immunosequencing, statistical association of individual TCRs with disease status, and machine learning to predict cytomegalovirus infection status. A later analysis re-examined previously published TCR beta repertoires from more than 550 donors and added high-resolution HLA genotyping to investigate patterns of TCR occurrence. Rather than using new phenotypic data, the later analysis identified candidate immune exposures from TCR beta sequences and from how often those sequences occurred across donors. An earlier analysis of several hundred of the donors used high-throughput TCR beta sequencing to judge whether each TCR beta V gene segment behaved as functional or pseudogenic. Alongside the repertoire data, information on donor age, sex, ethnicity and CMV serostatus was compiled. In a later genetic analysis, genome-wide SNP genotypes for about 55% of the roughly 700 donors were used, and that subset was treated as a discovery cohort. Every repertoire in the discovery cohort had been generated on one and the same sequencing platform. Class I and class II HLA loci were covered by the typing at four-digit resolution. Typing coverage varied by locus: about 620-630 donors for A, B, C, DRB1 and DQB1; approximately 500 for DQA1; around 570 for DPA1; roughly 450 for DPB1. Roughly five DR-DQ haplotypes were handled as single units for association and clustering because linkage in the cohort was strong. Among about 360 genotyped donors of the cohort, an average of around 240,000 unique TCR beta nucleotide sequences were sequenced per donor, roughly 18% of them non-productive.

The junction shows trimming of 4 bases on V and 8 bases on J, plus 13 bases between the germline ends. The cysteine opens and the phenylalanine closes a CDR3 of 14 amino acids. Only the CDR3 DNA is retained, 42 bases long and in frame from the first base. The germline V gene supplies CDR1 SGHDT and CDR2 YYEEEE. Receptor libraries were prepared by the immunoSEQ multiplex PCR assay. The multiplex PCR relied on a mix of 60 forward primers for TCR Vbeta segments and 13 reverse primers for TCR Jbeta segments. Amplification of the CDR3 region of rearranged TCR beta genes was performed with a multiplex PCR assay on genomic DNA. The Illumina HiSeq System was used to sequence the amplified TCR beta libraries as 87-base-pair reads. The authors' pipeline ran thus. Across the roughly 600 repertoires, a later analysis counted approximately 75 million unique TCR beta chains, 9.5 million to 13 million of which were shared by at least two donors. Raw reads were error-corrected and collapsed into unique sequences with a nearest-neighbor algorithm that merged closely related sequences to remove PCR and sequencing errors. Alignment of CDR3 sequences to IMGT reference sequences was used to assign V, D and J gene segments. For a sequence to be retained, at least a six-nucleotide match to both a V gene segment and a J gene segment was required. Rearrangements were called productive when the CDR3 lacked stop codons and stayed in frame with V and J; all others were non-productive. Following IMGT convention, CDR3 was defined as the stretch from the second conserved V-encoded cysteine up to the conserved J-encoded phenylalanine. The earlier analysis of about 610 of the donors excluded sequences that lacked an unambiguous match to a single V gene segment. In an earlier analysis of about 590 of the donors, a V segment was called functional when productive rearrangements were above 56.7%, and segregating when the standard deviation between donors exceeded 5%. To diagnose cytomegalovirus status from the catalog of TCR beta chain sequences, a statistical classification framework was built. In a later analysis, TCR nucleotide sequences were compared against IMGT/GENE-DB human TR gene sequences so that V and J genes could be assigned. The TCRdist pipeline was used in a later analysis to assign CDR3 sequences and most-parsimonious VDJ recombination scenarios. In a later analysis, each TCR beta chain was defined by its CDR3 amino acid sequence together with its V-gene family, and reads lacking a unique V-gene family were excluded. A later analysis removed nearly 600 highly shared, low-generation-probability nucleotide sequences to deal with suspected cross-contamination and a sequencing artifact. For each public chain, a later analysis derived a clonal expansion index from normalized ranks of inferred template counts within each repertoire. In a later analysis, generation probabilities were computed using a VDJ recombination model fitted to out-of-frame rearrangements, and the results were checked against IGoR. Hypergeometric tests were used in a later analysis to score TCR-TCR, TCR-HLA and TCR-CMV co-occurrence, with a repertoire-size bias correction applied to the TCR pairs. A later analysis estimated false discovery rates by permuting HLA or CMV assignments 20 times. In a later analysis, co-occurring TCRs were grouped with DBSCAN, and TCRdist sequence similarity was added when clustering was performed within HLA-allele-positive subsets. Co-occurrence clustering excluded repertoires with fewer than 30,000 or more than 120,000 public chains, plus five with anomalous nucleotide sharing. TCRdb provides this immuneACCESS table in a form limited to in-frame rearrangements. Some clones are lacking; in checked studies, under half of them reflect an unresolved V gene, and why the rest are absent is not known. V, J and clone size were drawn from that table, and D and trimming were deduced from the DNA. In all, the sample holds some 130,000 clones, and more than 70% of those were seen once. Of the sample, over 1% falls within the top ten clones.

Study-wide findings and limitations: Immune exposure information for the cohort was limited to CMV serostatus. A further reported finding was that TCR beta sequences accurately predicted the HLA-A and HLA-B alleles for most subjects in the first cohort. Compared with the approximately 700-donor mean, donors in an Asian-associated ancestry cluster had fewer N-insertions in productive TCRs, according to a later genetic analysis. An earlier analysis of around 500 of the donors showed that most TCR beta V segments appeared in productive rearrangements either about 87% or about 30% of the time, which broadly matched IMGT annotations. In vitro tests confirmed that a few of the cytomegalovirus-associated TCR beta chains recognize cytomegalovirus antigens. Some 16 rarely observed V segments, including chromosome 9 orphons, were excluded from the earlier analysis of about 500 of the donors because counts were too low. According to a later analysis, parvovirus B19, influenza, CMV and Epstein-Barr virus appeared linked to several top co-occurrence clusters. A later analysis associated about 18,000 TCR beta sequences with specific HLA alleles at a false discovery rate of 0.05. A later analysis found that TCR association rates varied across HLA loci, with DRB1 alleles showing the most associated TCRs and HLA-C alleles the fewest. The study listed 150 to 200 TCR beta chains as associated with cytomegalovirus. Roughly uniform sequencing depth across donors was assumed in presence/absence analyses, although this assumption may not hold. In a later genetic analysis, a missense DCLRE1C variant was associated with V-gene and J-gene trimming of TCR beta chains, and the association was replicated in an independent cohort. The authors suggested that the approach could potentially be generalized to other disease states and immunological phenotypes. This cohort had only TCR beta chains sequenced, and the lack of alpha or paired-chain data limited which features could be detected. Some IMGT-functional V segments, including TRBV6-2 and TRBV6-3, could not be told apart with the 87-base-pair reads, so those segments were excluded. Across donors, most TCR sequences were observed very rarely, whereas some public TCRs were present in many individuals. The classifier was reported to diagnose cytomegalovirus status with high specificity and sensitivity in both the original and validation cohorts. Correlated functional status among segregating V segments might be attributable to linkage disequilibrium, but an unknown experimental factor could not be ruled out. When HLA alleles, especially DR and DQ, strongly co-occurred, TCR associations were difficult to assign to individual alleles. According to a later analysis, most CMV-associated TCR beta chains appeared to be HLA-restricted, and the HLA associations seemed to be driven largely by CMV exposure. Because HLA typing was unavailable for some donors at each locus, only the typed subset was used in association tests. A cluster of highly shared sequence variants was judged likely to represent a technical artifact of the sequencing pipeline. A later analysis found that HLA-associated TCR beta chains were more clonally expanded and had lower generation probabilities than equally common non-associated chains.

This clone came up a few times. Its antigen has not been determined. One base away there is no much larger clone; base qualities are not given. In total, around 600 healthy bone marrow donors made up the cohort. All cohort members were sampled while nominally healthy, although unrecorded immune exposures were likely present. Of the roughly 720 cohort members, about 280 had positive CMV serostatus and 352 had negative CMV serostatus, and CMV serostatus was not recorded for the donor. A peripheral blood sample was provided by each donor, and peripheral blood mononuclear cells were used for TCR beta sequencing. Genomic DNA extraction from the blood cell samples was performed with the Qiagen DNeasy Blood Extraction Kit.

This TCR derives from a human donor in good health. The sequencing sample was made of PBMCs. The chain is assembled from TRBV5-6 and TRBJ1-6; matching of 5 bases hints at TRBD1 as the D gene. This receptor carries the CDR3 CASSRGTAHSPLHF. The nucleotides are TGTGCCAGCAGCCGGGGGACGGCCCATTCACCCCTCCACTTT.